These 15 T cell receptor beta chains share one sample of origin, sequenced in a study of Ad26.COV2.S vaccination and SARS-CoV-2 variants. The treatment is: 19 received Ad26.COV2.S at low or high dose, single or two shots; about 5 received placebo; per-sample allocation not given. Sampling occurred on day 63 after the first vaccine or placebo injection. Clones were read by immunoSEQ multiplex PCR, and TCRdb kept only the in-frame ones, dropping some. Here the sample spans approximately 480,000 clones, roughly 85% being singletons. Sequencing used peripheral blood, obtained in a trial of Ad26.COV2.S vaccine versus placebo. The source is a person between 18 and 59 years old who received the Ad26.COV2.S COVID-19 vaccine or a placebo.

This chain uses TRBV3-1 (or the pseudogene TRBV3-2) with TRBJ2-5, with 12 bases aligning to TRBD2. J lost 3 bases, V lost 2 bases, and 4 bases had no gene match. Germline V gene data show CDR1 as LGHDT and CDR2 as YNNKEL (reference sequence). This CDR3 region has 16 residues. The CDR3 sequence: CASSQLLAGGEETQYF. CDR3 sequence (DNA): TGTGCCAGCAGCCAACTACTAGCGGGAGGCGAAGAGACCCAGTACTTC.

This chain joins TRBV5-1 and TRBJ2-2; 7 bases align to TRBD2. The CDR3 runs 15 residues. J gave up 7 bases and V 4 bases, and 10 bases lay outside the gene matches. Germline V gene lookup returns CDR1 SGHRS and CDR2 YFSETQ. CDR3 loop: CASSATSLAGGELFF. As DNA, the CDR3 is TGCGCCAGCAGCGCAACTAGCTTAGCGGGCGGGGAGCTGTTTTTT.

The chain carries TRBV27 and TRBJ1-2, with a possible D match to TRBD1 (6 bases). The CDR3 consists of 14 residues. The germline gives CDR1 MNHEY, CDR2 SMNVEV (reference sequence). Trimming shortened V by 3 bases and J by 3 bases, and 11 bases separated the two germline ends. The CDR3 nucleotides are TGTGCCAGCAGTTTCTCTCAGGGGTACTATGGCTACACCTTC. It is translated as CASSFSQGYYGYTF.

V usage is TRBV14 and J usage is TRBJ2-1; 7 nucleotides line up with TRBD2. Germline CDR1 SGHDN, CDR2 FVKESK. Germline trimming cut 1 base from V and 8 bases from J; bases unmatched to any gene: 8. The CDR3 loop spans 15 amino acids. The CDR3 DNA reads TGTGCCAGCAGCCAAGGCGGGAGTTTAGTCTATGAGCAGTTCTTC. Amino acids: CASSQGGSLVYEQFF.

This chain connects TRBV15 to TRBJ1-4; D might be TRBD1 (5 bases). This CDR3 is built from 16 residues. Germline lookup yields CDR1 LNHNV and CDR2 YYDKDF (reference sequence). V lost 5 bases to trimming and J lost 4 bases, with 17 bases between them. The CDR3 region has the DNA TGTGCCACCAGCTCTCGTAAGGGGCGGGTTAATGAAAAACTGTTTTTT. It codes for CATSSRKGRVNEKLFF.

The chain combines TRBV6-5 with TRBJ2-1, with D unresolved. This CDR3 has 14 residues. Trimming removed 5 bases from V and 7 bases from J, with 15 bases in between. Germline-derived CDR1 and CDR2 are MNHEY and SVGAGI. The CDR3 spells CASSKETRLNEQFF. The CDR3 nucleotides are TGTGCCAGCAGTAAGGAGACCCGTCTGAATGAGCAGTTCTTC.

This rearrangement joins TRBV30 to TRBJ2-2; TRBD1 is a possible D gene (5 bases). Trimming removed 3 bases from V and 4 bases from J, with 12 bases in between. The CDR3 totals 14 residues. Looked up from germline, CDR1 is GTSNPN and CDR2 is SVGIG (reference sequence). CDR3 nucleotide sequence: TGTGCCTGGAGCGTAGGGGTGGCCACCGGGGAGCTGTTTTTT. Amino acids: CAWSVGVATGELFF.

The chain links TRBV11-2 to TRBJ2-1; 16 nucleotides line up with TRBD2. V lost 5 bases and J lost 12; bases outside the gene matches: 19. Germline V CDR1 and CDR2: SGHAT, FQNNGV. This CDR3 region has 19 residues. This CDR3 reads CASSRIGTSGRGTPGWQFF. Written as DNA, the CDR3 is TGTGCCAGCAGCCGAATCGGGACTAGCGGGAGGGGAACCCCTGGGTGGCAGTTCTTC.

This chain joins TRBV28 and TRBJ1-5, with 10 bases that match TRBD1. Trimming took 7 bases from V and 5 from J; bases not matched to a gene: 14. Germline-derived CDR1 and CDR2 are MDHEN and SYDVKM. The CDR3 sequence is 17 residues long. CDR3 nucleotide sequence: TGTGCCAGCAACCCGACAGGGGGCCTCGGCGGCGATCAGCCCCAGCATTTT. It encodes CASNPTGGLGGDQPQHF.

The V and J genes are TRBV27 and TRBJ2-7; 10 bases agree with TRBD1. V was pared by 8 bases and J by 6 bases, with 7 bases of the junction left unmatched. Looked up from germline, CDR1 is MNHEY and CDR2 is SMNVEV (reference sequence). The CDR3 totals 13 residues. CDR3 bases: TGTGCCAGCTCACCGGGACAGGGGTTCGAGCAGTACTTC. Amino acids: CASSPGQGFEQYF.

The J gene is TRBJ2-7, the V gene TRBV15; D gene uncertain. Germline V gene lookup returns CDR1 LNHNV and CDR2 YYDKDF (reference sequence). The V end was cut by 0 bases, the J end by 2 bases, with 11 bases between. The CDR3 totals 15 residues. The CDR3 DNA is TGTGCCACCAGCAGAGATTGGTCCCCAACCTACGAGCAGTACTTC. Its protein is CATSRDWSPTYEQYF.

This clone was recorded once. The chain joins TRBV29-1 to TRBJ2-3, with 10 bases fitting TRBD1. Trimming removed 7 bases from V and 3 bases from J; junction bases left unmatched: 7. The CDR3 consists of 14 residues. CDR1 SQVTM and CDR2 ANQGSEA come from the germline V gene. In DNA form, the CDR3 reads TGCAGCGGCGGACAGGGGGGTCGGACAGATACGCAGTATTTT. This sequence encodes CSGGQGGRTDTQYF.

The chain couples TRBV5-6 to TRBJ1-1, with D perhaps matching TRBD1 (5 bases). Germline V gene lookup returns CDR1 SGHDT and CDR2 YYEEEE. The CDR3 is made up of 14 amino acids. V was shortened by 2 bases and J by 4 bases, with 12 bases between the two germline ends. In DNA form, the CDR3 reads TGTGCCAGCAGCTTTACAGGAGGTGGCACTGAAGCTTTCTTT. Encoded protein: CASSFTGGGTEAFF.

This sequence joins TRBV28 and TRBJ2-5; D may match TRBD1 or TRBD2 (5 bases each). Germline CDR1 reads MDHEN; CDR2 reads SYDVKM. V lost 6 bases and J 7 bases, leaving 24 bases between the germline ends. The CDR3 is made up of 16 amino acids. As DNA, the CDR3 is TGTGCCAGCAGACCGACTGGGGGTCGGCCCATGGGGACCCAGTACTTC. Its protein is CASRPTGGRPMGTQYF.

The V call is TRBV13, the J call TRBJ2-3; possibly TRBD2 for D (6 bases). The CDR3 contains 14 residues. V was clipped by 7 bases and J by 1 base, with 12 bases between them. The germline CDR1 and CDR2 sequences are PRHDT and FYEKMQ (reference sequence). For the CDR3, the DNA is TGTGCCAGCACCCCCGTAGCGGGCACAGATACGCAGTATTTT. It is translated as CASTPVAGTDTQYF.